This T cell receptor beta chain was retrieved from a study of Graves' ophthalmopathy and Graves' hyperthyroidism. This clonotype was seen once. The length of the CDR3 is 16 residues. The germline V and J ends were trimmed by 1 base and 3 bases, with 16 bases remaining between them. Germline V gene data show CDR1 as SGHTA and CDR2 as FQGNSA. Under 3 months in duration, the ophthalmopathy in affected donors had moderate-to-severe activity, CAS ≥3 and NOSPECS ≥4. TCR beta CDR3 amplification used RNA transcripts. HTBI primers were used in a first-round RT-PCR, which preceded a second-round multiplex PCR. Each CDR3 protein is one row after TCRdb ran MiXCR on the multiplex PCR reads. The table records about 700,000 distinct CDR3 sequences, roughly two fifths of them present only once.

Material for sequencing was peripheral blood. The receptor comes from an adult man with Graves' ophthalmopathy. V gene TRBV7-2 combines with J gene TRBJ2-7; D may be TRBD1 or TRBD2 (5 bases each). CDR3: CASSLDRGGNFYEQYF. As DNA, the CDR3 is TGTGCCAGCAGCTTAGACCGGGGCGGAAATTTCTACGAGCAGTACTTC.